This T cell receptor (beta chain) was sequenced for a study of blood T cell repertoires in COVID-19. The CDR3 is 16 residues long. The V and J ends lost 3 bases and 0 bases, in that order; junction bases with no gene match: 5. The V gene's germline CDR1 is LNHDA and CDR2 SQIVND (reference sequence). Patients of the Seattle cohort, enrolled during active infection, were followed longitudinally. Authors' data handling: The assay estimated nucleated cells by amplifying reference gene primers. The protocol was immunoSEQ multiplex PCR, while the TCRdb copy is restricted to in-frame clones and leaves out a portion. V, J and clone size are taken as reported in that table, and D and trimming were inferred from the DNA itself. Of some 270,000 clones in the sample, around 86% are singletons; the top ten hold approximately 5%.

The material sequenced was peripheral blood. This TCR derives from an elderly woman with COVID-19, enrolled during active disease. The chain combines TRBV19 with TRBJ1-3; 7 bases line up with TRBD1. The CDR3 bases are TGTGCCAGTAGTATTGGACAGGCTCCCTCTGGAAACACCATATATTTT. Protein product: CASSIGQAPSGNTIYF.